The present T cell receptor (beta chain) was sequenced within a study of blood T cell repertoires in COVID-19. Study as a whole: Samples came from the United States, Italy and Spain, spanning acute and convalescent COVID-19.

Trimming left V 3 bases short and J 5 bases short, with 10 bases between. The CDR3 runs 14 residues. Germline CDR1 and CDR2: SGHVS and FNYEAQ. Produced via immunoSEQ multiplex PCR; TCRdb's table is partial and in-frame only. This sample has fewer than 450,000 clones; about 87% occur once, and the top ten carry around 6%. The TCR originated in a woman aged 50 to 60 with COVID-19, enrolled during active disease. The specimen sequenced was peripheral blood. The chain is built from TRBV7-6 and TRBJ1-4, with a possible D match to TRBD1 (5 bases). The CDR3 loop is CASSLAGSNEKLFF. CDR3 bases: TGTGCCAGCAGCTTGGCAGGGTCAAATGAAAAACTGTTTTTT. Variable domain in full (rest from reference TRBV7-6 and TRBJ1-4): GAGVSQSPRYKVTKRGQDVALRCDPISGHVSLYWYRQALGQGPEFLTYFNYEAQQDKSGLPNDRFSAERPEGSISTLTIQRTEQRDSAMYRCASSLAGSNEKLFFGSGTQLSVL.